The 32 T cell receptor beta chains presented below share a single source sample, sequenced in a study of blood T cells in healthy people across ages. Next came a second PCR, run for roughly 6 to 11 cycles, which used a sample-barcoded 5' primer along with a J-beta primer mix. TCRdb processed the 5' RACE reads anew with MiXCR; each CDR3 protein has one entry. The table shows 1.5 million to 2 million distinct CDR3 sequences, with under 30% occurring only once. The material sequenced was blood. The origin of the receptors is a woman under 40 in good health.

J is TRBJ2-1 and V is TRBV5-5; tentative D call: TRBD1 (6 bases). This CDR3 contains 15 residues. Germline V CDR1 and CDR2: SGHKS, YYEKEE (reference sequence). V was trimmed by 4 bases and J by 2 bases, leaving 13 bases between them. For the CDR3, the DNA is TGTGCCAGCAGCCCGCGACAGGCAGCCTACAATGAGCAGTTCTTC. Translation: CASSPRQAAYNEQFF.

CDR3 in DNA: TGCGCCTGCGAGGAGAGAAACACCGGGGAGCTGTTTTTT. The encoded protein is CACEERNTGELFF. This sequence joins TRBV10-2 and TRBJ2-2; D unclear. CDR3 length: 13 residues. V gave up 11 bases and J gave up 2 bases, with 12 bases separating them. Germline CDR1 and CDR2: WSHSY and SAAADI.

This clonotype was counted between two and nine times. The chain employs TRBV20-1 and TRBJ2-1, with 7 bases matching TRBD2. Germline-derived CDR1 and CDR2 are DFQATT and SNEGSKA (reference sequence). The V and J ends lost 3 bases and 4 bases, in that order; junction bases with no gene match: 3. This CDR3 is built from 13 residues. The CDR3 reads CSARVSGYNEQFF. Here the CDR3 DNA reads TGCAGTGCTAGGGTTAGCGGGTACAATGAGCAGTTCTTC.

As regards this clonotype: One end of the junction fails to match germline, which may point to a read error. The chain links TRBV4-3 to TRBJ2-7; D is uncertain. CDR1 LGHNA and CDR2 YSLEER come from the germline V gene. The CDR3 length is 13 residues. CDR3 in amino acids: CASSQVLSYGQYF. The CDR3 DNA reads TGCGCCAGCAGCCAAGTGCTCTCCTACGGGCAGTACTTC.

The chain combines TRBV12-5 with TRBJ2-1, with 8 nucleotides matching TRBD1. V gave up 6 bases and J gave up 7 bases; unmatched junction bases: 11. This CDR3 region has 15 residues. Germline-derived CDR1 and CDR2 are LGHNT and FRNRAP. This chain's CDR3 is CASGQPGQENNEQFF. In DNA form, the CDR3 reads TGTGCTAGTGGCCAACCGGGACAGGAAAATAATGAGCAGTTCTTC.

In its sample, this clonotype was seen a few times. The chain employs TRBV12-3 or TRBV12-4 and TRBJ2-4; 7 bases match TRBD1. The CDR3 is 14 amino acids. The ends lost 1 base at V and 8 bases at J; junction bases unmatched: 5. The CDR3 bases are TGTGCCAGCAGTTTAGGCACAGGGGCGGACATTCAGTACTTC. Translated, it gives CASSLGTGADIQYF.

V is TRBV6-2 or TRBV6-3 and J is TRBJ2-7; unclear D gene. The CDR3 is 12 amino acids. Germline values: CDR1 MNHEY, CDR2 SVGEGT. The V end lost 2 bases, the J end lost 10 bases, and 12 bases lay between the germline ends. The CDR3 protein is CASSYGLRDQYF. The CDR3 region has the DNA TGTGCCAGCAGTTACGGGTTGAGAGACCAGTACTTC.

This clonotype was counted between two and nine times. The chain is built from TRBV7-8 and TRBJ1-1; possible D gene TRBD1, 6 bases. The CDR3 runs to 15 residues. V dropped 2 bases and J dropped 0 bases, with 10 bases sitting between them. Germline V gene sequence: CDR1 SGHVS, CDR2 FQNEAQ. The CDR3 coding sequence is TGTGCCAGCAGCTTAACCGGGACATTGAACACTGAAGCTTTCTTT. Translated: CASSLTGTLNTEAFF. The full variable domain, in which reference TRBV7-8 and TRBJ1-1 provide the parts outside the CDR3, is GAGVSQSPRYKVAKRGQDVALRCDPISGHVSLFWYQQALGQGPEFLTYFQNEAQLDKSGLPSDRFFAERPEGSVSTLKIQRTQQEDSAVYLCASSLTGTLNTEAFFGQGTRLTVV.

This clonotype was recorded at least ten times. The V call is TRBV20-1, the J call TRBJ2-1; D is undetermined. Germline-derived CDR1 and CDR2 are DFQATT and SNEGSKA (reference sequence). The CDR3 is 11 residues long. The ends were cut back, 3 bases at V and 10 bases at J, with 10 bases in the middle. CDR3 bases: TGCAGTGCTAGTCCCAATTCCGAGCAGTTCTTC. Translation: CSASPNSEQFF.

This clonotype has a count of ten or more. Written as DNA, the CDR3 is TGTGCCACCAGTGATCCTCCCCGCACCTCGTCGACCCTCTACGAGCAGTACTTC. It encodes CATSDPPRTSSTLYEQYF. The gene calls are TRBV24-1 and TRBJ2-7; D not certain. The V end lost 3 bases, the J end lost 3 bases, and 23 bases lay between the germline ends. The germline V gene has CDR1 KGHDR and CDR2 SFDVKD. This CDR3 is built from 18 residues.

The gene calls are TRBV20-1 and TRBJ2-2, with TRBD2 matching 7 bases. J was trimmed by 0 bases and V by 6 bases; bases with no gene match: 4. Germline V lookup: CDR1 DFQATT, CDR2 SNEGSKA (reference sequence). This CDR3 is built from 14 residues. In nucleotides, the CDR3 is TGCAGTGCATCCAGCGGGGCGAACACCGGGGAGCTGTTTTTT. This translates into CSASSGANTGELFF.

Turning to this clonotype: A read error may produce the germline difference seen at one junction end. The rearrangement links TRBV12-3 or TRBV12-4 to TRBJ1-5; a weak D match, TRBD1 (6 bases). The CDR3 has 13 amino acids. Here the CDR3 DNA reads TGTGCCAGCAGTTGGGGACAAAATCGGCCCCAGCATTTT. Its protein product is CASSWGQNRPQHF.

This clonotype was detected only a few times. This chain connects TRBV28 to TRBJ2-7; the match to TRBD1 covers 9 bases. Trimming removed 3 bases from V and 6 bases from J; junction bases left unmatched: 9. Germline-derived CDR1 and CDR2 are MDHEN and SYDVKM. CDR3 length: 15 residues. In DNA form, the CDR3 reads TGTGCCAGCAGTTTCCGAGGGACAGGGAGCGGCGAGCAGTACTTC. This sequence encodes CASSFRGTGSGEQYF. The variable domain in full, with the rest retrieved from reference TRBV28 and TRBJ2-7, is DVKVTQSSRYLVKRTGEKVFLECVQDMDHENMFWYRQDPGLGLRLIYFSYDVKMKEKGDIPEGYSVSREKKERFSLILESASTNQTSMYLCASSFRGTGSGEQYFGPGTRLTVT.

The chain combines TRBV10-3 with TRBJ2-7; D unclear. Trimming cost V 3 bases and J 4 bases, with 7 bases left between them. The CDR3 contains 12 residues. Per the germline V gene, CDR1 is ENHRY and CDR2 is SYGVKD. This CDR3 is CAISDIPYEQYF. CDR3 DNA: TGTGCCATCAGTGATATTCCTTACGAGCAGTACTTC.

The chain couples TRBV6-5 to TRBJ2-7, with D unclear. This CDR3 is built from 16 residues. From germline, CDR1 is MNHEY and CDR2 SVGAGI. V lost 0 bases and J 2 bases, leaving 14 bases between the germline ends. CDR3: CASSYSTEARPYEQYF. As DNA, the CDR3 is TGTGCCAGCAGTTACTCGACCGAGGCACGACCCTACGAGCAGTACTTC.

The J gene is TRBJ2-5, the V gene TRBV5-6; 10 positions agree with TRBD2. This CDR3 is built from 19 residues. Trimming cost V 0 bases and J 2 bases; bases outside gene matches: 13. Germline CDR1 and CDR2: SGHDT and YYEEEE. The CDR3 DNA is TGTGCCAGCAGCTTGGAATTGAGGGCCCTAGCGGGGGAGCAAGAGACCCAGTACTTC. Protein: CASSLELRALAGEQETQYF.

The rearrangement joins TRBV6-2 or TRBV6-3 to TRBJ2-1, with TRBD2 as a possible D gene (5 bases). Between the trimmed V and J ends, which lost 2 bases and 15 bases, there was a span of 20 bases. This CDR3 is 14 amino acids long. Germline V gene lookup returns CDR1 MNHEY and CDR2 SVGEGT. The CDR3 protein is CASSYRGQTRSGFF. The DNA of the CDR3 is TGTGCCAGCAGTTACAGAGGGCAGACCAGGTCGGGGTTCTTC.

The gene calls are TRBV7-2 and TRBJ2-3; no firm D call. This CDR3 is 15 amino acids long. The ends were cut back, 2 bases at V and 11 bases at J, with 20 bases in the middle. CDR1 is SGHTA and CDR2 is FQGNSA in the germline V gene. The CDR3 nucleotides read TGTGCCAGCAGCTTACTCCGACGTTCACATGAGAAGCAGTATTTT. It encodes CASSLLRRSHEKQYF.

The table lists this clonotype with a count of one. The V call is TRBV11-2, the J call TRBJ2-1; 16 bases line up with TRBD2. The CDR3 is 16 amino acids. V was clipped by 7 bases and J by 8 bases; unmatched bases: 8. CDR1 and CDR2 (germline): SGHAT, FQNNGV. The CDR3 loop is CASTLGLAGGWYEQFF. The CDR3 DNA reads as TGTGCCAGCACCTTGGGACTAGCGGGAGGGTGGTATGAGCAGTTCTTC.

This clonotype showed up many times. CDR3 protein: CASSFSSGGQETQYF. The CDR3 DNA reads TGTGCCAGCAGCTTTTCTAGCGGGGGCCAAGAGACCCAGTACTTC. The chain links TRBV7-2 to TRBJ2-5, with 10 bases aligning to TRBD2. The CDR3 contains 15 residues. Germline CDR1 SGHTA, CDR2 FQGNSA. Trimming removed 3 bases from V and 1 base from J; junction bases left unmatched: 2.

Here the CDR3 reads CSAPPSGDTQYF. The CDR3 DNA reads TGCAGTGCTCCTCCTAGCGGAGATACGCAGTATTTT. V gene TRBV20-1 combines with J gene TRBJ2-3; 7 positions match TRBD2. Germline V gene lookup returns CDR1 DFQATT and CDR2 SNEGSKA (reference sequence). CDR3 size: 12 residues. V shed 5 bases and J 5 bases; nucleotides not matched to a gene: 4.

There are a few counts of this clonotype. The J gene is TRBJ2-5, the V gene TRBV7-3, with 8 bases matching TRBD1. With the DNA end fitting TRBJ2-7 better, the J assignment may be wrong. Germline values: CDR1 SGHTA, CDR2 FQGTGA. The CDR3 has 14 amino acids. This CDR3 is CASSPGGGEREQYF. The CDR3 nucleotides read TGTGCCAGCAGCCCAGGGGGCGGGGAGCGCGAGCAGTACTTC.

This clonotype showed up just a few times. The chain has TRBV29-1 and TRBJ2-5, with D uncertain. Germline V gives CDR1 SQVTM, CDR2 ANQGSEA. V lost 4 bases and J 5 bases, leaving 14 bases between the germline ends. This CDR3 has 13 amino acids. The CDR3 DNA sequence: TGCAGCGTTGTTCTAGAGGTTAGGGAGACCCAGTACTTC. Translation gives CSVVLEVRETQYF.

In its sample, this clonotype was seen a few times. This CDR3 is CASSLFAAGGNEQFF. DNA for the CDR3: TGTGCCAGCAGTTTATTTGCAGCCGGAGGCAATGAGCAGTTCTTC. The gene calls are TRBV28 and TRBJ2-1; D perhaps matches TRBD2 (5 bases). CDR1 and CDR2 (germline): MDHEN, SYDVKM. V dropped 1 base and J dropped 6 bases, with 13 bases sitting between them. CDR3 length equals 15 residues.

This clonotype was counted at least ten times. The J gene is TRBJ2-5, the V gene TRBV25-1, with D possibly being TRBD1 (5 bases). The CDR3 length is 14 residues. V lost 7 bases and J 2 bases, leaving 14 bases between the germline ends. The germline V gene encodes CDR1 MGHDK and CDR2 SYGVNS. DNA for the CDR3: TGTGCCAGCACGGACACCGTAGCTCAAGAGACCCAGTACTTC. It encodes CASTDTVAQETQYF. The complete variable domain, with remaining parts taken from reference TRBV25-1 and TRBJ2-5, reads EADIYQTPRYLVIGTGKKITLECSQTMGHDKMYWYQQDPGMELHLIHYSYGVNSTEKGDLSSESTVSRIRTEHFPLTLESARPSHTSQYLCASTDTVAQETQYFGPGTRLLVL.

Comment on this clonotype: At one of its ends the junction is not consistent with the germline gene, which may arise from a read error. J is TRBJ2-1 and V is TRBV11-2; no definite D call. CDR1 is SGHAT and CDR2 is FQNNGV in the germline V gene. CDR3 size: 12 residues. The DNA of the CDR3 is TGTGTCAGCAGCTTACAGAACAATGAGCAGTTCTTC. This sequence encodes CVSSLQNNEQFF. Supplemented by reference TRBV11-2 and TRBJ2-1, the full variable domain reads EAGVAQSPRYKIIEKRQSVAFWCNPISGHATLYWYQQILGQGPKLLIQFQNNGVVDDSQLPKDRFSAERLKGVDSTLKIQPAKLEDSAVYLCVSSLQNNEQFFGPGTRLTVL.

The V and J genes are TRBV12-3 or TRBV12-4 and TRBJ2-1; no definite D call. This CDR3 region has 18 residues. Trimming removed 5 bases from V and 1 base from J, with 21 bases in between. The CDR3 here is CASSRHSGSRTSYNEQFF. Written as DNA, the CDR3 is TGTGCCAGCAGTCGCCACTCAGGCAGCCGAACTTCCTACAATGAGCAGTTCTTC.

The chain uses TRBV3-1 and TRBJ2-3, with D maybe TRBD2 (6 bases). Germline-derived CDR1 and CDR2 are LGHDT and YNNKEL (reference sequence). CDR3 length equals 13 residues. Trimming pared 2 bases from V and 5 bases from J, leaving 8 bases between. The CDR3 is CASSQRGGDTQYF. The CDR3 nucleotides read TGTGCCAGCAGCCAAAGGGGAGGAGATACGCAGTATTTT.

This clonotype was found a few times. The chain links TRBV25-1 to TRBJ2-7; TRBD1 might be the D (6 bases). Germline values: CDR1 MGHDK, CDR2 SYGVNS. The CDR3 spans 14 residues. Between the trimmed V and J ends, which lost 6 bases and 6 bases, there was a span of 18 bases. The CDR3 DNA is TGTGCCAGCAGCGGGGCTTGGACAGCCTCCGAGCAGTACTTC. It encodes CASSGAWTASEQYF.

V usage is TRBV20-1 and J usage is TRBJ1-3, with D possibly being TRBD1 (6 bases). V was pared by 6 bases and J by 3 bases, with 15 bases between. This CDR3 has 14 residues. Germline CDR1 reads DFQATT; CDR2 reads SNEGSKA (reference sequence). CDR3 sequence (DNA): TGCAGTGCCAGCTCTGGGACAAGTGGAAACACCATATATTTT. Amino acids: CSASSGTSGNTIYF.

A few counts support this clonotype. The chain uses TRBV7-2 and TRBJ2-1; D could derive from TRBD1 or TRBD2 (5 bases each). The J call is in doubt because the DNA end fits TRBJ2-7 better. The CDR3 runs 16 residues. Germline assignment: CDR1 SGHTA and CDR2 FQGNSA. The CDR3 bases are TGTGCCAGCAGCTCATACCGGGGACGATACCTCAATGAGCAGTACTTC. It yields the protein CASSSYRGRYLNEQYF.

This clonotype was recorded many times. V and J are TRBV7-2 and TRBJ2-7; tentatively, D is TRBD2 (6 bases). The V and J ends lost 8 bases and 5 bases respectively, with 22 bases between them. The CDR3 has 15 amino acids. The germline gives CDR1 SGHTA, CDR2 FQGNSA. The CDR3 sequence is CASARPEGGKHEQYF. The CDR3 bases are TGTGCCAGCGCCAGACCGGAGGGAGGCAAACACGAGCAGTACTTC.